These T cell receptor beta chains were read from a single sample in a study of shared clonotypes between healthy human individuals. Profiled with immunoSEQ multiplex PCR; TCRdb holds only in-frame clones, not every one. The profile covers some 2.4 million clones, with approximately 93% appearing a single time and about 0.34% taken by the ten largest. What was sequenced was naive CD4+ T cells from PBMCs. All receptors come from a man aged 18 to 30 in good health. Some clones in this sample may be carry-over from other donors' samples. The CDR3 runs from the conserved cysteine through the conserved F or W. D genes are given only for firm matches. A clone size is listed for some rows: how often the clone was seen (once, few, many), or a class if it is expanded.

abundance: -; d_gene: -; j_gene: TRBJ2-2; v_gene: TRBV9; CDR3nt: TGTGCCAGCAGCTTCGGACCCCTCGGCCACACCGGGGAGCTGTTTTTT; CDR3aa: CASSFGPLGHTGELFF
abundance: -; d_gene: -; j_gene: TRBJ2-1; v_gene: TRBV6-1; CDR3nt: TGTGCCAGCAGTGCCGTTGGCTCCTACAATGAGCAGTTCTTC; CDR3aa: CASSAVGSYNEQFF
abundance: -; d_gene: -; j_gene: TRBJ1-4; v_gene: TRBV7-8; CDR3nt: TGTGCCAGCAGCTTTAAATCGCGGGAAAAACTGTTTTTT; CDR3aa: CASSFKSREKLFF
abundance: -; d_gene: -; j_gene: TRBJ2-2; v_gene: TRBV18; CDR3nt: TGTGCCAGCTCACCATTCCGCACGAACACCGGGGAGCTGTTTTTT; CDR3aa: CASSPFRTNTGELFF
abundance: once; d_gene: -; j_gene: TRBJ2-7; v_gene: TRBV25-1; CDR3nt: TGTGCCAGCAGTGAAGATAGGTCCGGCACAGGGTACTTC; CDR3aa: CASSEDRSGTGYF
abundance: -; d_gene: -; j_gene: TRBJ1-2; v_gene: TRBV6-1; CDR3nt: TGTGCCAGCAGTGAATCTCTCGGGGGGTACTATGGCTACACCTTC; CDR3aa: CASSESLGGYYGYTF
abundance: -; d_gene: -; j_gene: TRBJ1-2; v_gene: TRBV28; CDR3nt: TGTGCCAGCAGTGGGACCCGAGGGAGCTATGGCTACACCTTC; CDR3aa: CASSGTRGSYGYTF
abundance: -; d_gene: TRBD1; j_gene: TRBJ2-7; v_gene: TRBV7-2; CDR3nt: TGTGCCAGCAGCCCCAACAGGGGGCTCTCCTCCTACGAGCAGTACTTC; CDR3aa: CASSPNRGLSSYEQYF
abundance: -; d_gene: TRBD2; j_gene: TRBJ2-1; v_gene: TRBV5-1; CDR3nt: TGCGCCAGCAGCCTCCTAGCGGAGCCCTACAATGAGCAGTTCTTC; CDR3aa: CASSLLAEPYNEQFF
abundance: once; d_gene: TRBD1; j_gene: TRBJ2-3; v_gene: TRBV18; CDR3nt: TGTGCCAGCTCATTACAACCGCGACAGGGGATTGAGACAGATACGCAGTATTTT; CDR3aa: CASSLQPRQGIETDTQYF
abundance: -; d_gene: TRBD2; j_gene: TRBJ2-2; v_gene: TRBV12-5; CDR3nt: TGTGCTAGTGCCGTTACAGCGGGAGGTCGGACCGGGGAGCTGTTTTTT; CDR3aa: CASAVTAGGRTGELFF
abundance: -; d_gene: -; j_gene: TRBJ1-5; v_gene: TRBV6-5; CDR3nt: TGTGCCAGCAGAAGGACAGGCAATCAGCCCCAGCATTTT; CDR3aa: CASRRTGNQPQHF
abundance: -; d_gene: -; j_gene: TRBJ2-6; v_gene: TRBV6-5; CDR3nt: TGTGCCAGCGCCTCTGGGGCCAACGTCCCGACTTTC; CDR3aa: CASASGANVPTF
abundance: -; d_gene: -; j_gene: TRBJ2-2; v_gene: TRBV4-3; CDR3nt: TGCGCCAGCAGCCAAGGGGGAGGAGGGGGAACGAACACCGGGGAGCTGTTTTTT; CDR3aa: CASSQGGGGGTNTGELFF
abundance: few; d_gene: -; j_gene: TRBJ1-1; v_gene: TRBV19; CDR3nt: TGTGCCTCTAAGGAGGTTGCAATGAACACTGAAGCTTTCTTT; CDR3aa: CASKEVAMNTEAFF
abundance: -; d_gene: -; j_gene: TRBJ2-1; v_gene: TRBV27; CDR3nt: TGTGCCAGCAGTTTACGCTTAGCGGATATCTCCTACAATGAGCAGTTCTTC; CDR3aa: CASSLRLADISYNEQFF
abundance: -; d_gene: TRBD2; j_gene: TRBJ2-7; v_gene: TRBV5-6; CDR3nt: TGTGCCAGCAGTGGTTTACTAGCGAACGCCTACGAGCAGTACTTC; CDR3aa: CASSGLLANAYEQYF
abundance: -; d_gene: TRBD2; j_gene: TRBJ2-2; v_gene: TRBV7-3; CDR3nt: TGTGCCAGTGGACTAGCGGGAGGCCCCGGGGAGCTGTTTTTT; CDR3aa: CASGLAGGPGELFF
abundance: -; d_gene: -; j_gene: TRBJ1-1; v_gene: TRBV6-6; CDR3nt: TGTGCCAGCGTCGATATTGGCCGAGTTTCTGAAGCTTTCTTT; CDR3aa: CASVDIGRVSEAFF
abundance: -; d_gene: TRBD2; j_gene: TRBJ2-3; v_gene: TRBV19; CDR3nt: TGTGCCAGTAGTGTCGGATATAGCGGGGCTCGGGCGCAGTATTTT; CDR3aa: CASSVGYSGARAQYF
abundance: -; d_gene: TRBD1; j_gene: TRBJ1-1; v_gene: TRBV12-5; CDR3nt: TGTGCTAGTGGTTCAGGGGGTAACACTGAAGCTTTCTTT; CDR3aa: CASGSGGNTEAFF
abundance: -; d_gene: -; j_gene: TRBJ1-5; v_gene: TRBV6-5; CDR3nt: TGTGCCAGTCTGACCGGGAATCAGCCCCAGCATTTT; CDR3aa: CASLTGNQPQHF
abundance: -; d_gene: -; j_gene: TRBJ1-2; v_gene: TRBV7-2; CDR3nt: TGTGCCAGCAGCTTAGTAGAATACTATGGCTACACCTTC; CDR3aa: CASSLVEYYGYTF
abundance: -; d_gene: -; j_gene: TRBJ1-4; v_gene: TRBV7-9; CDR3nt: TGTGCCAGCAGCTTAGCAGGGAGTGAAAAACTGTTTTTT; CDR3aa: CASSLAGSEKLFF
abundance: -; d_gene: -; j_gene: TRBJ2-7; v_gene: TRBV10-1; CDR3nt: TGCGCCAGCAGTGGCCGGGTCCACTACGAGCAGTACTTC; CDR3aa: CASSGRVHYEQYF
abundance: -; d_gene: TRBD2; j_gene: TRBJ2-7; v_gene: TRBV5-1; CDR3nt: TGCGCCAGCAGCCGAGGGAGCGGGGGGAAGCCCTACGAGCAGTACTTC; CDR3aa: CASSRGSGGKPYEQYF
abundance: -; d_gene: -; j_gene: TRBJ1-5; v_gene: TRBV28; CDR3nt: TGTGCCAGCAGTTTTGGGATTGGAGAAAATCAGCCCCAGCATTTT; CDR3aa: CASSFGIGENQPQHF
abundance: -; d_gene: TRBD2; j_gene: TRBJ2-5; v_gene: TRBV9; CDR3nt: TGTGCCAGCAGCGCGTACCGGGGGGTTCAAGAGACCCAGTACTTC; CDR3aa: CASSAYRGVQETQYF
abundance: -; d_gene: -; j_gene: TRBJ2-2; v_gene: TRBV4-3; CDR3nt: TGCGCCAGCAGCCAAGAGACTACCCGCGGGGGGGAGCTGTTTTTT; CDR3aa: CASSQETTRGGELFF
abundance: few; d_gene: -; j_gene: TRBJ1-1; v_gene: TRBV29-1; CDR3nt: TGCAGCGTTGTTAGGCGGTTGAACACTGAAGCTTTCTTT; CDR3aa: CSVVRRLNTEAFF
abundance: -; d_gene: -; j_gene: TRBJ2-7; v_gene: TRBV28; CDR3nt: TGTGCCAGCAGCTCTAATCGACAGACCTACGAGCAGTACTTC; CDR3aa: CASSSNRQTYEQYF
abundance: -; d_gene: TRBD2; j_gene: TRBJ2-5; v_gene: TRBV27; CDR3nt: TGTGCCAGCAGAACAACTAGCGCACCCCAAGAGACCCAGTACTTC; CDR3aa: CASRTTSAPQETQYF
abundance: -; d_gene: TRBD2; j_gene: TRBJ2-4; v_gene: TRBV4-1; CDR3nt: TGCGCCAGCAGCCAAATAGGAGCGGGAGATTTAGCCAAAAACATTCAGTACTTC; CDR3aa: CASSQIGAGDLAKNIQYF
abundance: -; d_gene: -; j_gene: TRBJ2-3; v_gene: TRBV4-3; CDR3nt: TGCGCCAGCAGCCAAGATGAGGATACGCAGTATTTT; CDR3aa: CASSQDEDTQYF
abundance: -; d_gene: -; j_gene: TRBJ2-7; v_gene: TRBV30; CDR3nt: TGTGCCTGGAGTGTACTCGGGCGGAGGAGGGAGCAGTACTTC; CDR3aa: CAWSVLGRRREQYF
abundance: -; d_gene: TRBD1; j_gene: TRBJ2-7; v_gene: TRBV28; CDR3nt: TGTGCCAGCAGTTCTGGACAGGCGACCTACGAGCAGTACTTC; CDR3aa: CASSSGQATYEQYF
abundance: -; d_gene: -; j_gene: TRBJ2-3; v_gene: TRBV7-9; CDR3nt: TGTGCCAGCAGCTCATTTCAGGGTTTAGATACGCAGTATTTT; CDR3aa: CASSSFQGLDTQYF
abundance: -; d_gene: TRBD1; j_gene: TRBJ2-7; v_gene: TRBV27; CDR3nt: TGTGCCAGCAGTTTAACCGGGACAGGACAATACGAGCAGTACTTC; CDR3aa: CASSLTGTGQYEQYF
abundance: -; d_gene: -; j_gene: TRBJ1-1; v_gene: TRBV18; CDR3nt: TGTGCCAGCTCAGCCACTCTGGGACAACTGAACACTGAAGCTTTCTTT; CDR3aa: CASSATLGQLNTEAFF
abundance: -; d_gene: -; j_gene: TRBJ2-2; v_gene: TRBV7-2; CDR3nt: TGTGCCAGCAGCCCGTCGAACACCGGGGAGCTGTTTTTT; CDR3aa: CASSPSNTGELFF
abundance: -; d_gene: TRBD2; j_gene: TRBJ2-1; v_gene: TRBV7-3; CDR3nt: TGTGCCAGCAGCCCCACGGTAGCGGGCCCCCCTGGTGAGCAGTTCTTC; CDR3aa: CASSPTVAGPPGEQFF
abundance: -; d_gene: -; j_gene: TRBJ2-5; v_gene: TRBV11-2; CDR3nt: TGTGCCAGCAGCACCCGGGACCAAGAGACCCAGTACTTC; CDR3aa: CASSTRDQETQYF
abundance: -; d_gene: -; j_gene: TRBJ2-1; v_gene: TRBV6-1; CDR3nt: TGTGCCAGCAGTGAAGCGGGGGAGCAGTTCTTC; CDR3aa: CASSEAGEQFF
abundance: -; d_gene: TRBD2; j_gene: TRBJ2-7; v_gene: TRBV6-1; CDR3nt: TGTGCCAGCAGAAAGACTAGCGGGAGTTACGAGCAGTACTTC; CDR3aa: CASRKTSGSYEQYF
abundance: -; d_gene: TRBD2; j_gene: TRBJ2-3; v_gene: TRBV6-6; CDR3nt: TGTGCCAGTCTAAGCCGGACTAGCGGCACCACAGATACGCAGTATTTT; CDR3aa: CASLSRTSGTTDTQYF